The present T cell receptor beta chain was sequenced within a study of T cell repertoires in cytomegalovirus infection. Study as a whole: Indications of both CMV infection and matching HLA type were provided by public TCR beta signatures. Study outcomes and limitations: What dominated the ex vivo response were HLA-C-restricted CMV-specific TCR beta clonotypes.

Germline assignment: CDR1 SGHNT and CDR2 YYREEE (reference sequence). Germline trimming cut 4 bases from V and 6 bases from J; bases unmatched to any gene: 13. CDR3 length equals 17 residues. TCRdb re-called the reads through MiXCR, storing one row per CDR3 protein. The profile covers more than 400,000 distinct CDR3 sequences, with about a quarter appearing a single time and roughly an eighth taken by the ten largest. On this clonotype itself: Its cognate antigen is unknown.

This sequence was found in a human donor in good health (CMV status not recorded). Some clones in this sample may be carry-over from other donors' samples. The chain links TRBV5-4 to TRBJ2-3; TRBD2 matches 11 bases. Specimen: PBMCs. The CDR3 region has the DNA TGTGCCAGCAGCGCCGAACACACTAGCGGGAGTGCCGATACGCAGTATTTT. Encoded protein: CASSAEHTSGSADTQYF.